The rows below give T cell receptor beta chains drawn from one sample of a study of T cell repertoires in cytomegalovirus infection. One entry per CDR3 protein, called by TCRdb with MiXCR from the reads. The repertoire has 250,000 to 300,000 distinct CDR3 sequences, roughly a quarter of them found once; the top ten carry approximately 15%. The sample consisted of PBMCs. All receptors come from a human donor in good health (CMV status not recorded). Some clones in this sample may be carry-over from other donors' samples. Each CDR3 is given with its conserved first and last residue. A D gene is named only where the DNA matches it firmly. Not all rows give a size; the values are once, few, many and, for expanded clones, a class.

CDR3 DNA: TGTGCCAGCAGTCTACGGACTAGCGGGGCCCGCACAGATACGCAGTATTTT; CDR3 protein: CASSLRTSGARTDTQYF; V gene: TRBV27; clone size: -; J gene: TRBJ2-3; D gene: TRBD2
CDR3 DNA: TGCAGTTCAGCACCTCCTGGGGCCAACGTCCTGACTTTC; CDR3 protein: CSSAPPGANVLTF; V gene: TRBV20-1; clone size: -; J gene: TRBJ2-6; D gene: -
CDR3 DNA: TGTGCCAGTAGTATAACGGGACAGTTCTACGAGCAGTACTTC; CDR3 protein: CASSITGQFYEQYF; V gene: TRBV19; clone size: once; J gene: TRBJ2-7; D gene: TRBD1
CDR3 DNA: TGTGCCAGCAGTTCCCGACTAGCGGGGCAAGAGACCCAGTACTTC; CDR3 protein: CASSSRLAGQETQYF; V gene: TRBV27; clone size: many; J gene: TRBJ2-5; D gene: TRBD2
CDR3 DNA: TGTGCCAGCAGTTTCTCGGGACGGGCGAACACTGAAGCTTTCTTT; CDR3 protein: CASSFSGRANTEAFF; V gene: TRBV12-3/TRBV12-4; clone size: -; J gene: TRBJ1-1; D gene: -
CDR3 DNA: TGTGCCAGCAGCTCAGGACAGGTTAACACCGGGGAGCTGTTTTTT; CDR3 protein: CASSSGQVNTGELFF; V gene: TRBV5-4; clone size: few; J gene: TRBJ2-2; D gene: TRBD1
CDR3 DNA: TGTGCCAGCACCCAGGGACAGGGGTACTATGGCTACACCTTC; CDR3 protein: CASTQGQGYYGYTF; V gene: TRBV27; clone size: few; J gene: TRBJ1-2; D gene: TRBD1
CDR3 DNA: TGTGCCAGCAGCTTCGGGACAGGGAGAGGACCTGGAAACACCATATATTTT; CDR3 protein: CASSFGTGRGPGNTIYF; V gene: TRBV7-2; clone size: -; J gene: TRBJ1-3; D gene: TRBD1
CDR3 DNA: TGTGCCAGCAGCTTGACGGCGGGGGCGGAGGAGTCTGAAGCTTTCTTT; CDR3 protein: CASSLTAGAEESEAFF; V gene: TRBV7-2; clone size: -; J gene: TRBJ1-1; D gene: -
CDR3 DNA: TGCGCCAGCAGTCAATCTGAGAGGGCCAGCAATCAGCCCCAGCATTTT; CDR3 protein: CASSQSERASNQPQHF; V gene: TRBV23-1; clone size: few; J gene: TRBJ1-5; D gene: -
CDR3 DNA: TGTGCCAGCTCAGTGCAGGAGACTGAAGCTTTCTTT; CDR3 protein: CASSVQETEAFF; V gene: TRBV18; clone size: -; J gene: TRBJ1-1; D gene: -
CDR3 DNA: TGTGCCAGCAGTTCCTATAGGACAGGCTCCAATCAGCCCCAGCATTTT; CDR3 protein: CASSSYRTGSNQPQHF; V gene: TRBV12-3/TRBV12-4; clone size: few; J gene: TRBJ1-5; D gene: TRBD1
CDR3 DNA: TGTGCCAGCAGTTACGGACAGTCCAAAAACATTCAGTACTTC; CDR3 protein: CASSYGQSKNIQYF; V gene: TRBV12-3/TRBV12-4; clone size: many; J gene: TRBJ2-4; D gene: -
CDR3 DNA: TGCAGTGCTAGAATCCGGGAAGACTATGGCTACACCTTC; CDR3 protein: CSARIREDYGYTF; V gene: TRBV20-1; clone size: -; J gene: TRBJ1-2; D gene: -
CDR3 DNA: TGTGCCAGCAGCAAGGACAGTACCATGACCCAGTACTTC; CDR3 protein: CASSKDSTMTQYF; V gene: TRBV11-2; clone size: few; J gene: TRBJ2-5; D gene: -
CDR3 DNA: TGTGCCAGCAGCCGGGACCCCATAGATACGCAGTATTTT; CDR3 protein: CASSRDPIDTQYF; V gene: TRBV7-2; clone size: many; J gene: TRBJ2-3; D gene: -
CDR3 DNA: TGTGCCAGCAGTTACGGGGACACGAAGTTCTCCTACGAGCAGTACTTC; CDR3 protein: CASSYGDTKFSYEQYF; V gene: TRBV6-2/TRBV6-3; clone size: few; J gene: TRBJ2-7; D gene: -
CDR3 DNA: TGTGCCAGCAGCTTAGGCTGGGGACAGGCCACAGATACGCAGTATTTT; CDR3 protein: CASSLGWGQATDTQYF; V gene: TRBV7-2; clone size: many; J gene: TRBJ2-3; D gene: TRBD1
CDR3 DNA: TGTGCCAGCAGCCCCCGGACAGGGTGGGAGACCCAGTACTTC; CDR3 protein: CASSPRTGWETQYF; V gene: TRBV7-2; clone size: many; J gene: TRBJ2-5; D gene: TRBD1
CDR3 DNA: TGTGCCAGCAGCTACGCGGGAGCGAACACTGAAGCTTTCTTT; CDR3 protein: CASSYAGANTEAFF; V gene: TRBV7-2; clone size: many; J gene: TRBJ1-1; D gene: -
CDR3 DNA: TGTGCCAGCAGCTTGTTACAGGGGGCCACCTACGAGCAGTACTTC; CDR3 protein: CASSLLQGATYEQYF; V gene: TRBV7-2; clone size: few; J gene: TRBJ2-7; D gene: TRBD1
CDR3 DNA: TGCATAGGCAGGGCCTATAATGAAAAACTGTTTTTT; CDR3 protein: CIGRAYNEKLFF; V gene: TRBV20-1; clone size: -; J gene: TRBJ1-4; D gene: -
CDR3 DNA: TGCGCCAGCAGCGGGACAAGGAGCTCCTACAATGAGCAGTTCTTC; CDR3 protein: CASSGTRSSYNEQFF; V gene: TRBV5-1; clone size: -; J gene: TRBJ2-1; D gene: -
CDR3 DNA: TGTGCCAGCAGCTTAAGTCCGACGAACACTGAAGCTTTCTTT; CDR3 protein: CASSLSPTNTEAFF; V gene: TRBV7-2; clone size: few; J gene: TRBJ1-1; D gene: -
CDR3 DNA: TGTGCCAGCAGTGATACAGGGGGCTGGACTGAAGCTTTCTTT; CDR3 protein: CASSDTGGWTEAFF; V gene: TRBV6-1; clone size: many; J gene: TRBJ1-1; D gene: TRBD1
CDR3 DNA: TGTGCCAGCAGTTTATTGGGGACGCTCGATAGCTACACCTTC; CDR3 protein: CASSLLGTLDSYTF; V gene: TRBV28; clone size: few; J gene: TRBJ1-2; D gene: -
CDR3 DNA: TGTGCCAGCAGTTCGGACAGGGGGAAAAACTATGGCTACACCTTC; CDR3 protein: CASSSDRGKNYGYTF; V gene: TRBV12-3/TRBV12-4; clone size: -; J gene: TRBJ1-2; D gene: TRBD1